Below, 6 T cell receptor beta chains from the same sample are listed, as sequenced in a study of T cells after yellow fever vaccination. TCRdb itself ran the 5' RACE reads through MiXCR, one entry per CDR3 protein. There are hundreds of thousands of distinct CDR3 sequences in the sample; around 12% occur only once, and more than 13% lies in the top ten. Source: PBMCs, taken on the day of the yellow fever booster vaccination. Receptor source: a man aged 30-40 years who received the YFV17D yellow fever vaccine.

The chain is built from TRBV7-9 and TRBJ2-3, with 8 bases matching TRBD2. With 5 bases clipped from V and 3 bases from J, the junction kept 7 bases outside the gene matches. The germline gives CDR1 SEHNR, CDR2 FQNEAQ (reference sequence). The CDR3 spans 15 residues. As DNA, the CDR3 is TGTGCCAGCAGCCCCTCCCAGCGGGAGACAGATACGCAGTATTTT. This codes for CASSPSQRETDTQYF.

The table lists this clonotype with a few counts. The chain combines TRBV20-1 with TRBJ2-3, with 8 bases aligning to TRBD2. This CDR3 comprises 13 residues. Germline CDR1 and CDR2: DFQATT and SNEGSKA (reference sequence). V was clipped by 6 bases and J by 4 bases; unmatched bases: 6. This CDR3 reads CSAAGLASDTQYF. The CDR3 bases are TGCAGTGCCGCCGGACTAGCTTCAGATACGCAGTATTTT.

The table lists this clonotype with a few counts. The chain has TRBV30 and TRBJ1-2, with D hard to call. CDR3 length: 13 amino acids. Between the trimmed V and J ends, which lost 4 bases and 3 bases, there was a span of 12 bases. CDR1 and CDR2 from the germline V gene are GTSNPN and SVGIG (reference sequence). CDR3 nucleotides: TGTGCCTGGACGGATGAGGGTCACTATGGCTACACCTTC. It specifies CAWTDEGHYGYTF.

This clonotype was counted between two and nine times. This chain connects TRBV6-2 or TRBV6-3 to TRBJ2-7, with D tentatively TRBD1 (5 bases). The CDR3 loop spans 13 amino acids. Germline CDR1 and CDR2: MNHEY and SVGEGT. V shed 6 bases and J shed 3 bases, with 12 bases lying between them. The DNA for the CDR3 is TGTGCCAGCAGCTCCAACCAGGGCTACGAGCAGTACTTC. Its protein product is CASSSNQGYEQYF.

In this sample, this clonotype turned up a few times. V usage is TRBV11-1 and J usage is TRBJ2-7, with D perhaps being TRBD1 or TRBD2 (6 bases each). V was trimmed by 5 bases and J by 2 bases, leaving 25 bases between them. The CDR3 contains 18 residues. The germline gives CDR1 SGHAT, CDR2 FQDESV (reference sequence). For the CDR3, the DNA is TGTGCCAGCAGCCCACGGGGGACACAACTGACGTCCCCCTACGAGCAGTACTTC. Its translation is CASSPRGTQLTSPYEQYF. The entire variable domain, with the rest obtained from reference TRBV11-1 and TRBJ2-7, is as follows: EAEVAQSPRYKITEKSQAVAFWCDPISGHATLYWYRQILGQGPELLVQFQDESVVDDSQLPKDRFSAERLKGVDSTLKIQPAELGDSAMYLCASSPRGTQLTSPYEQYFGPGTRLTVT.

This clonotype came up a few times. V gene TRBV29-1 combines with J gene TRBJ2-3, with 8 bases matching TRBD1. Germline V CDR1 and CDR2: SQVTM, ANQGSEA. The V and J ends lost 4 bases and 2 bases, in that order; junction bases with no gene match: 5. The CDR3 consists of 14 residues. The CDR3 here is CSVASDRATDTQYF. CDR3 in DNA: TGCAGCGTTGCGTCGGACAGGGCCACAGATACGCAGTATTTT.